This entry lists 16 T cell receptor beta chains sequenced from one sample in a study of blood T cell repertoires in COVID-19. TCRdb's table, derived via immunoSEQ multiplex PCR, lists solely in-frame clones and lacks some. The sample records under 300,000 clones, about four fifths being singletons. Input material: PBMCs or T cells enriched from blood (not recorded which). All receptors come from a man aged 50 to 60 who had recovered from COVID-19.

The rearrangement uses TRBV29-1 and TRBJ1-2; D unresolved. Germline V gene lookup returns CDR1 SQVTM and CDR2 ANQGSEA. With 7 bases removed from V and 0 bases from J, the gap between germline ends came to 6 bases. This CDR3 region has 11 residues. The CDR3 DNA reads as TGCAGCGCTCAATCTAACTATGGCTACACCTTC. It is translated as CSAQSNYGYTF.

The gene calls are TRBV7-9 and TRBJ1-5; 8 nucleotides agree with TRBD1. Germline CDR1 SEHNR, CDR2 FQNEAQ (reference sequence). V lost 5 bases, J lost 0 bases, and 3 bases stayed unmatched. This CDR3 contains 15 residues. The CDR3 DNA reads as TGTGCCAGCAGCAGGACAGGGAGTAGCAATCAGCCCCAGCATTTT. It encodes CASSRTGSSNQPQHF.

The V call is TRBV11-2, the J call TRBJ1-2; TRBD1 matches 12 bases. CDR1 is SGHAT, CDR2 FQNNGV, per germline. The ends lost 3 bases at V and 3 bases at J; junction bases unmatched: 2. This CDR3 is built from 15 residues. The CDR3 nucleotides read TGTGCCAGCAGCTTGGGACAGGGGGCGGACTATGGCTACACCTTC. Encoded protein: CASSLGQGADYGYTF.

This chain links TRBV28 with TRBJ1-6, with TRBD1 matching 7 bases. CDR1 MDHEN and CDR2 SYDVKM come from the germline V gene. This CDR3 comprises 15 residues. The junction had 10 bases not matched to a gene; V was cut back by 6 bases and J by 8 bases. In nucleotides, the CDR3 is TGTGCCAGCAGGGAGGAGACAGGGCCCTATTCACCCCTCCACTTT. Translation: CASREETGPYSPLHF.

The chain couples TRBV20-1 to TRBJ2-3, with TRBD2 matching over 9 bases. This CDR3 spans 18 amino acids. Looked up from germline, CDR1 is DFQATT and CDR2 is SNEGSKA (reference sequence). The J segment lost 0 bases and the V segment lost 3 bases, leaving 13 bases of the junction unmatched. Here the CDR3 DNA reads TGCAGTGCTAGTGATTCCAGCGGGGGGCCCTTTAGCACAGATACGCAGTATTTT. This sequence encodes CSASDSSGGPFSTDTQYF.

With regard to this clone: Other DNA sequences in this specimen translate into the identical CDR3. The chain couples TRBV7-3 to TRBJ2-3; maybe TRBD2 (6 bases). The germline V gene encodes CDR1 SGHTA and CDR2 FQGTGA. CDR3 length: 13 residues. The V and J ends lost 5 bases and 5 bases respectively, with 11 bases between them. DNA for the CDR3: TGTGCCAGCAGCCCCCCCGGGGGAGATACGCAGTATTTT. It is translated as CASSPPGGDTQYF.

This chain joins TRBV4-2 and TRBJ2-5; TRBD2 agrees at 10 bases. J lost 2 bases, V lost 4 bases, and 10 bases had no gene match. CDR1 LGHNA and CDR2 YNFKEQ come from the germline V gene. This CDR3 is built from 17 residues. The CDR3, as DNA: TGTGCCAGCAGCCCGGGGGGGACTAGCGAAGGGCAAGAGACCCAGTACTTC. Translation gives CASSPGGTSEGQETQYF.

This clone was detected only once. The chain has TRBV5-1 and TRBJ1-5; 10 nucleotides align to TRBD1. This CDR3 has 16 residues. The J segment lost 4 bases and the V segment lost 0 bases, leaving 4 bases of the junction unmatched. CDR1 is SGHRS and CDR2 is YFSETQ in the germline V gene. CDR3 nucleotide sequence: TGCGCCAGCAGCTTGGGGACAGGGGGACCTAATCAGCCCCAGCATTTT. This translates into CASSLGTGGPNQPQHF.

Regarding this clone: The same CDR3 is also encoded by other DNA sequences in this sample. The CDR3 protein is CASSDRVYEQYF. The DNA for the CDR3 is TGTGCCAGCAGCGACAGGGTCTACGAGCAGTACTTC. V and J are TRBV7-9 and TRBJ2-7; 7 bases are shared with TRBD1. V shed 5 bases and J 3 bases; nucleotides not matched to a gene: 1. The V gene's germline CDR1 is SEHNR and CDR2 FQNEAQ (reference sequence). This CDR3 spans 12 amino acids.

V gene TRBV12-3 or TRBV12-4 combines with J gene TRBJ2-1, with D possibly being TRBD2 (5 bases). Trimming left V 3 bases short and J 10 bases short, with 10 bases between. This CDR3 has 12 residues. CDR3 in amino acids: CASSFYPGEQFF. In DNA form, the CDR3 reads TGTGCCAGCAGTTTTTACCCGGGGGAGCAGTTCTTC.

This sequence joins TRBV12-3 or TRBV12-4 and TRBJ1-1; D unresolved. The CDR3 length is 13 residues. Between the trimmed V and J ends, which lost 3 bases and 4 bases, there was a span of 9 bases. Written as DNA, the CDR3 is TGTGCCAGCAGTTTGGAGGGATCCACTGAAGCTTTCTTT. Its protein is CASSLEGSTEAFF.

The CDR3 protein is CASSREGPYNEQFF. CDR3 bases: TGTGCCAGCAGCCGGGAGGGCCCCTACAATGAGCAGTTCTTC. V gene TRBV7-2 combines with J gene TRBJ2-1, with 8 nucleotides matching TRBD2. Per germline, CDR1 SGHTA and CDR2 FQGNSA. J was trimmed by 2 bases and V by 5 bases; bases with no gene match: 2. The CDR3 runs to 14 residues.

The rearrangement joins TRBV19 to TRBJ2-1, with 9 nucleotides matching TRBD2. With V trimmed by 6 bases and J by 1 base, 4 bases remained unmatched. The CDR3 length is 15 residues. Per the germline V gene, CDR1 is LNHDA and CDR2 is SQIVND (reference sequence). The CDR3 DNA sequence: TGTGCCAGTAGCCCTCTAGCGGGATCCTACAATGAGCAGTTCTTC. Protein product: CASSPLAGSYNEQFF.

This sequence joins TRBV27 and TRBJ1-1; the match to TRBD1 covers 10 bases. The CDR3 extends over 16 amino acids. Germline CDR1 and CDR2: MNHEY and SMNVEV (reference sequence). The trim removed 4 bases at V and 0 bases at J, leaving 5 bases unmatched. The CDR3 DNA reads as TGTGCCAGCAGTTGGGACAGGGGAAGCATGAACACTGAAGCTTTCTTT. Protein product: CASSWDRGSMNTEAFF.

This clone appeared once. The gene calls are TRBV27 and TRBJ1-1, with 8 bases lining up with TRBD1. The trim removed 5 bases at V and 1 base at J, leaving 6 bases unmatched. The CDR3 loop spans 15 amino acids. Germline V gene sequence: CDR1 MNHEY, CDR2 SMNVEV (reference sequence). Here the CDR3 reads CASSTWTGSNTEAFF. CDR3 in DNA: TGTGCCAGCAGTACATGGACAGGGTCGAACACTGAAGCTTTCTTT.

The rearrangement joins TRBV3-1 (or the pseudogene TRBV3-2) to TRBJ2-1, with TRBD2 matching over 11 bases. Germline V gene data show CDR1 as LGHDT and CDR2 as YNNKEL (reference sequence). The junction had 3 bases not matched to a gene; V was cut back by 4 bases and J by 7 bases. This CDR3 region has 14 residues. CDR3 bases: TGTGCCAGCAGCCTACTAGCGGGAGAGAATGAGCAGTTCTTC. This codes for CASSLLAGENEQFF.